This T cell receptor (beta chain) is drawn from a study of blood T cell repertoires in COVID-19. Study overall: COVID-19 samples, acute and convalescent, were from the United States, Italy and Spain. Sources were T cells, B-cell-depleted T cells, or PBMCs; the material itself was cDNA or gDNA.

As processed by the authors: From reference gene primer amplification, estimates of nucleated cell counts were derived. Profiled with immunoSEQ multiplex PCR; TCRdb holds only in-frame clones, not every one. Clonal size and the V and J genes are those of that table, whereas D and trimming came from the DNA. Of about 210,000 clones in the sample, around 80% were seen once. This clone showed up just once. This CDR3 comprises 15 residues. The germline V gene encodes CDR1 KGHSH and CDR2 LQKENI. J gave up 6 bases and V 3 bases, and 7 bases lay outside the gene matches. The material sequenced was peripheral blood. This TCR came from a woman aged 45-59 years with acute or convalescent COVID-19. This chain uses TRBV18 with TRBJ2-1; the match to TRBD2 covers 8 bases. The CDR3 sequence is CASSPGLAKPNEQFF. The CDR3 DNA sequence: TGTGCCAGCTCACCCGGACTAGCCAAGCCCAATGAGCAGTTCTTC.